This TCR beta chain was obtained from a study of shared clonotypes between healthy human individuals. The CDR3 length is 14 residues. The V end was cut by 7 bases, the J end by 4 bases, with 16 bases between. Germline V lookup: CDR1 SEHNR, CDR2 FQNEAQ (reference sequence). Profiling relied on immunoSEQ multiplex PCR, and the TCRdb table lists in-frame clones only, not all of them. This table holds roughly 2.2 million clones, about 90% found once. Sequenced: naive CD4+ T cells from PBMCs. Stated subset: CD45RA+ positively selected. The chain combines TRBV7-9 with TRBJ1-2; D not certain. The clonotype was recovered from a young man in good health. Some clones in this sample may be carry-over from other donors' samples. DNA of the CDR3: TGTGCCAGCACCAGCCGGGTGGACTTCTATGGCTACACCTTC. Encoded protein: CASTSRVDFYGYTF.